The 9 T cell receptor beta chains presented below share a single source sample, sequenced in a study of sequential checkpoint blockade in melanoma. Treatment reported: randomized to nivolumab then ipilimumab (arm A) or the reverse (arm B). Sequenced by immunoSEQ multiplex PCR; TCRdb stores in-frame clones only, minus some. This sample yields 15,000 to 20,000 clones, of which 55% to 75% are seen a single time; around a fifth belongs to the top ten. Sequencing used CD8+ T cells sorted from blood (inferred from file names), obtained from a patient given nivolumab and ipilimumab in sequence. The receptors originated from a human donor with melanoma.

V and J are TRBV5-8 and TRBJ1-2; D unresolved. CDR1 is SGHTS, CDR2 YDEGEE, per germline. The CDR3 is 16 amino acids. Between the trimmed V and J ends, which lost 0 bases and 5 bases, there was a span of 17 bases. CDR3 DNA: TGTGCCAGCAGCTTGGCGATGGAGATGATCTTATATGGCTACACCTTC. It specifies CASSLAMEMILYGYTF.

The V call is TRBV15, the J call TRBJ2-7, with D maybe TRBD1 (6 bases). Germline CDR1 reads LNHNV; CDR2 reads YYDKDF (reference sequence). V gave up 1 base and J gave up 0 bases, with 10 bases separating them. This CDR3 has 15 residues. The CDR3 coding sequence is TGTGCCACCAGCAGAGCGGCAGGGGCCTCCTACGAGCAGTACTTC. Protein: CATSRAAGASYEQYF.

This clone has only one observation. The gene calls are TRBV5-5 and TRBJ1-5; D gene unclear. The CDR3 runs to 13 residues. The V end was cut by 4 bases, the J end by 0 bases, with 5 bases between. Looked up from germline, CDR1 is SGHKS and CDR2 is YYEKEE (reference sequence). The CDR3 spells CASSLGSNQPQHF. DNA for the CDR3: TGTGCCAGCAGCCTAGGTAGCAATCAGCCCCAGCATTTT.

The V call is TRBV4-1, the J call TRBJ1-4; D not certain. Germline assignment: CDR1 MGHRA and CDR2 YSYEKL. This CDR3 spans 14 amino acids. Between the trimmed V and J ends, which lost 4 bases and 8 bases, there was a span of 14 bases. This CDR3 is CASSRTYPWEKLFF. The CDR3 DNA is TGCGCCAGCAGCCGCACTTATCCCTGGGAAAAACTGTTTTTT.

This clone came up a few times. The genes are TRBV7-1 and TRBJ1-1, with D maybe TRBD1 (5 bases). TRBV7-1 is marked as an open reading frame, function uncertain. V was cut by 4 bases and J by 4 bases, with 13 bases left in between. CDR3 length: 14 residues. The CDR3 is CASSLVQGGTEAFF. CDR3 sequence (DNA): TGTGCCAGCAGCTTAGTCCAGGGCGGCACTGAAGCTTTCTTT.

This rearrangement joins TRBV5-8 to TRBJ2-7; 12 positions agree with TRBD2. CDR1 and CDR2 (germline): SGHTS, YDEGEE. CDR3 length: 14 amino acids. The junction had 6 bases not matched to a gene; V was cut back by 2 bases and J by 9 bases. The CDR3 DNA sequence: TGTGCCAGCAGCTTACTAGCGGGAGGCCGAGGGCAGTACTTC. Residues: CASSLLAGGRGQYF.

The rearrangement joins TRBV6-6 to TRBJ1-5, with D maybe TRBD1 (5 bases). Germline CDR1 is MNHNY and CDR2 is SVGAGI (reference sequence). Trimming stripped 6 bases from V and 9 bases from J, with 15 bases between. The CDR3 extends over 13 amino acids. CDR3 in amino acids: CASRAGPMWPQHF. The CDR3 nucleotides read TGTGCCAGCAGGGCGGGGCCGATGTGGCCCCAGCATTTT.

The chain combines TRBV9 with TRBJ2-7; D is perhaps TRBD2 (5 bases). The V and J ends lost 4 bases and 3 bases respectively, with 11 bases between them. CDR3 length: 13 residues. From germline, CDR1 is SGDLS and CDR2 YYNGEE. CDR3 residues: CASSPGGYYEQYF. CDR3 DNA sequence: TGTGCCAGCAGCCCCGGCGGGTACTACGAGCAGTACTTC.

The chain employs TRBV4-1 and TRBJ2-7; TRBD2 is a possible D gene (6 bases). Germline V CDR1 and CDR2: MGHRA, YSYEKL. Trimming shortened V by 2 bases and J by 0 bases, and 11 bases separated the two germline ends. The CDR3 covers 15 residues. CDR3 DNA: TGCGCCAGCAGCCAAATCCGGGACTTCTCCTACGAGCAGTACTTC. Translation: CASSQIRDFSYEQYF.